Below, 17 T cell receptor beta chains from the same sample are listed, as sequenced in a study of technical replicates of blood from a handful of donors. Libraries were prepared by immunoSEQ multiplex PCR; TCRdb keeps only in-frame clonotypes and omits some of them. Of tens of thousands of clones in the sample, approximately 94% were seen once. The sample comprised T cells isolated from PBMCs. These TCRs come from a human donor in good health.

The rearrangement links TRBV29-1 to TRBJ2-7; 8 nucleotides line up with TRBD1. Germline V lookup: CDR1 SQVTM, CDR2 ANQGSEA. CDR3 length: 14 amino acids. J was trimmed by 3 bases and V by 7 bases; bases with no gene match: 11. The CDR3 loop is CSARRGPGYYEQYF. DNA for the CDR3: TGCAGCGCGCGCAGGGGGCCGGGTTACTACGAGCAGTACTTC.

For this clone: This same CDR3 is encoded by further DNA sequences in the sample. The chain links TRBV5-1 to TRBJ1-1; a weak D match, TRBD1 (5 bases). This CDR3 contains 13 residues. Germline CDR1 is SGHRS and CDR2 is YFSETQ. The V end was cut by 0 bases, the J end by 5 bases, with 8 bases between. The CDR3 region is CASSLGGGTEAFF. The CDR3 DNA reads TGCGCCAGCAGCTTGGGGGGGGGAACTGAAGCTTTCTTT. Together with reference TRBV5-1 and TRBJ1-1, the CDR3 gives the full variable domain: KAGVTQTPRYLIKTRGQQVTLSCSPISGHRSVSWYQQTPGQGLQFLFEYFSETQRNKGNFPGRFSGRQFSNSRSEMNVSTLELGDSALYLCASSLGGGTEAFFGQGTRLTVV.

The J gene is TRBJ1-1, the V gene TRBV2; D is uncertain. Germline-derived CDR1 and CDR2 are SNHLY and FYNNEI. There are 12 residues in the CDR3. V was cut by 2 bases and J by 8 bases, with 9 bases left in between. CDR3 sequence reads: CASSEIGREAFF. As DNA, the CDR3 is TGTGCCAGCAGTGAAATTGGCAGGGAAGCTTTCTTT.

This sequence joins TRBV30 and TRBJ2-5; TRBD1 matches 9 bases. Germline assignment: CDR1 GTSNPN and CDR2 SVGIG (reference sequence). Germline trimming cut 2 bases from V and 3 bases from J; bases unmatched to any gene: 7. The CDR3 totals 15 residues. CDR3 nucleotides: TGTGCCTGGAGTAGCGGACAGGGGTCAAAAGAGACCCAGTACTTC. It is translated as CAWSSGQGSKETQYF.

The gene calls are TRBV30 and TRBJ2-2; D ambiguous. The germline V gene has CDR1 GTSNPN and CDR2 SVGIG (reference sequence). The CDR3 loop spans 11 amino acids. Trimming stripped 4 bases from V and 6 bases from J, with 6 bases between. The CDR3 DNA is TGTGCCTGGACCGCAGCCGGGGAGCTGTTTTTT. It yields the protein CAWTAAGELFF.

The CDR3: CASSDDNTDTQYF. In DNA form, the CDR3 reads TGTGCCAGCAGCGACGACAACACAGATACGCAGTATTTT. This chain joins TRBV5-6 and TRBJ2-3; no definite D call. The CDR3 extends over 13 amino acids. Trimming took 4 bases from V and 2 from J, leaving 8 bases between them. Germline CDR1 and CDR2: SGHDT and YYEEEE.

The chain combines TRBV5-1 with TRBJ2-1, with D perhaps matching TRBD2 (7 bases). V was clipped by 0 bases and J by 8 bases, with 15 bases between them. CDR1 is SGHRS, CDR2 YFSETQ, per germline. The CDR3 is made up of 15 amino acids. In DNA form, the CDR3 reads TGCGCCAGCAGCTTGGCACAGGGAGGGATAGATGAGCAGTTCTTC. It yields the protein CASSLAQGGIDEQFF. The full variable domain, completed using reference TRBV5-1 and TRBJ2-1, is KAGVTQTPRYLIKTRGQQVTLSCSPISGHRSVSWYQQTPGQGLQFLFEYFSETQRNKGNFPGRFSGRQFSNSRSEMNVSTLELGDSALYLCASSLAQGGIDEQFFGPGTRLTVL.

The chain links TRBV7-2 to TRBJ2-1; 11 bases align to TRBD2. The CDR3 sequence is 16 residues long. J was trimmed by 4 bases and V by 1 base; bases with no gene match: 3. Germline V gene sequence: CDR1 SGHTA, CDR2 FQGNSA. The CDR3 here is CASSLDLAGGYNEQFF. The CDR3 DNA sequence: TGTGCCAGCAGCTTAGATCTAGCGGGGGGATACAATGAGCAGTTCTTC.

This sequence joins TRBV29-1 and TRBJ1-1; D gene unclear. Germline assignment: CDR1 SQVTM and CDR2 ANQGSEA. CDR3 length equals 11 residues. Trimming stripped 5 bases from V and 1 base from J, with 5 bases between. CDR3 loop: CSVIGNTEAFF. CDR3 bases: TGCAGCGTTATCGGGAACACTGAAGCTTTCTTT. Supplemented by reference TRBV29-1 and TRBJ1-1, the full variable domain reads SAVISQKPSRDICQRGTSLTIQCQVDSQVTMMFWYRQQPGQSLTLIATANQGSEATYESGFVIDKFPISRPNLTFSTLTVSNMSPEDSSIYLCSVIGNTEAFFGQGTRLTVV.

The table lists this clone with a count of one. The chain has TRBV4-2 and TRBJ2-1, with D possibly TRBD2 on 6 matching bases. From germline, CDR1 is LGHNA and CDR2 YNFKEQ. The CDR3 contains 14 residues. The V end was cut by 1 base, the J end by 3 bases, with 7 bases between. The CDR3 sequence is CASSQAGDYNEQFF. CDR3 sequence (DNA): TGTGCCAGCAGCCAAGCGGGGGACTACAATGAGCAGTTCTTC.

CDR3 sequence reads: CASSSGQYEQYF. CDR3 DNA sequence: TGTGCCAGCTCATCTGGACAGTACGAGCAGTACTTC. J is TRBJ2-7 and V is TRBV18, with a weak D call TRBD1 (6 bases). CDR3 size: 12 residues. Germline CDR1 is KGHSH and CDR2 is LQKENI. V lost 5 bases, J lost 4 bases, and 9 bases lay in between.

V gene TRBV30 combines with J gene TRBJ2-3; 7 nucleotides match TRBD2. The germline gives CDR1 GTSNPN, CDR2 SVGIG (reference sequence). The CDR3 extends over 14 amino acids. The CDR3 protein is CATDGVGGTDTQYF. DNA for the CDR3: TGTGCTACGGACGGGGTCGGGGGGACAGATACGCAGTATTTT.

The chain links TRBV5-1 to TRBJ2-7; the D is unclear. The CDR3 length is 14 residues. Trimming cost V 4 bases and J 2 bases, with 13 bases left between them. Per germline, CDR1 SGHRS and CDR2 YFSETQ. The CDR3 DNA reads as TGCGCCAGCAGCCTTCAGGATTTTCCCTACGAGCAGTACTTC. Its protein product is CASSLQDFPYEQYF.

This rearrangement joins TRBV28 to TRBJ2-1, with D unresolved. This CDR3 is built from 12 residues. Germline V gene sequence: CDR1 MDHEN, CDR2 SYDVKM. Trimming took 5 bases from V and 6 from J, leaving 8 bases between them. CDR3 DNA sequence: TGTGCCAGCAGTCTCGTAGCCAATGAGCAGTTCTTC. Translated: CASSLVANEQFF.

The V call is TRBV6-5, the J call TRBJ2-7; 13 bases are shared with TRBD2. The germline gives CDR1 MNHEY, CDR2 SVGAGI. The CDR3 is 15 amino acids. J lost 7 bases, V lost 0 bases, and 3 bases had no gene match. The CDR3 here is CASSYSTSGRGEQYF. The CDR3 DNA reads TGTGCCAGCAGTTACTCAACTAGCGGGAGGGGAGAGCAGTACTTC.

Here the CDR3 DNA reads TGTGCCAGTAGCCGGGATCCGGGGGGGAGGAGTGAAAAACTGTTTTTT. Encoded protein: CASSRDPGGRSEKLFF. The chain joins TRBV19 to TRBJ1-4; D possibly corresponds to TRBD1 (5 bases). V was pared by 6 bases and J by 7 bases, with 21 bases between. CDR3 length: 16 amino acids. CDR1 is LNHDA, CDR2 SQIVND, per germline (reference sequence).

A single count supports this clone. The chain joins TRBV7-8 to TRBJ2-1; possible D gene TRBD1, 7 bases. V was clipped by 1 base and J by 9 bases, with 13 bases between them. The CDR3 spans 14 residues. Germline V gene lookup returns CDR1 SGHVS and CDR2 FQNEAQ. The CDR3, as DNA: TGTGCCAGCAGCTTAGATGGCAGGGGGGTTGAGCAGTTCTTC. Its protein is CASSLDGRGVEQFF.